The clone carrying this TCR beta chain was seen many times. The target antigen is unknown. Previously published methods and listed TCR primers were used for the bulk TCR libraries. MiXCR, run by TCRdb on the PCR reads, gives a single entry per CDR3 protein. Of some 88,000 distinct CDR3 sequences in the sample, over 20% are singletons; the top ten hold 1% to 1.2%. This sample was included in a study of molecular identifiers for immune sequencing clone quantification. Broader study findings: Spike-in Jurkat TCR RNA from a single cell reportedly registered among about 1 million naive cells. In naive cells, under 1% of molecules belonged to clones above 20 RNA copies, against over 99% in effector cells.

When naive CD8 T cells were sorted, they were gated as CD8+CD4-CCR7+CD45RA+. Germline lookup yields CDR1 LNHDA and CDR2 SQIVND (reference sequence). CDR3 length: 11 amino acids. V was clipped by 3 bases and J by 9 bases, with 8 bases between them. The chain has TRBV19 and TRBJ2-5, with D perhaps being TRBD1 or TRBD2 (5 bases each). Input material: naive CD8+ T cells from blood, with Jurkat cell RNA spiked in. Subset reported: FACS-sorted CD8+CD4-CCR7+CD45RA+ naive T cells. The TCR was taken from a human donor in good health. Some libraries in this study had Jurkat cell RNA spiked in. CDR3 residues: CASSMGVAQYF. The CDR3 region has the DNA TGTGCCAGTAGTATGGGGGTGGCCCAGTACTTC. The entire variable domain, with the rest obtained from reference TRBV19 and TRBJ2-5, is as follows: DGGITQSPKYLFRKEGQNVTLSCEQNLNHDAMYWYRQDPGQGLRLIYYSQIVNDFQKGDIAEGYSVSREKKESFPLTVTSAQKNPTAFYLCASSMGVAQYFGPGTRLLVL.